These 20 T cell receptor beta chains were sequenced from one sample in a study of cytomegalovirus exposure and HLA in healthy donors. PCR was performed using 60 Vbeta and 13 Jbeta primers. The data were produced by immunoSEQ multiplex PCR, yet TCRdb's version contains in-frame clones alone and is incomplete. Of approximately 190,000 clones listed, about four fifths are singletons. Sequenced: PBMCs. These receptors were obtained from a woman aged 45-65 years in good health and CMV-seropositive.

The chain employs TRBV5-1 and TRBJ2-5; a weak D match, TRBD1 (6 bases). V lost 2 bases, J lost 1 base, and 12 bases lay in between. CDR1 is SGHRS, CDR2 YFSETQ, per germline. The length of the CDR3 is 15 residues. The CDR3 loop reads CASSFQQGIQETQYF. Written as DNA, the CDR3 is TGCGCCAGCAGCTTTCAACAGGGAATCCAAGAGACCCAGTACTTC.

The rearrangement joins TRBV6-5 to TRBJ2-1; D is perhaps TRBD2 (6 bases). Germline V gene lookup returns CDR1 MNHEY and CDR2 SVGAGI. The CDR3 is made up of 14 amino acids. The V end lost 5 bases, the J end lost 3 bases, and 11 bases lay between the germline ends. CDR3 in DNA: TGTGCCAGCAGTGAATTGGAGGGCTACAATGAGCAGTTCTTC. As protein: CASSELEGYNEQFF.

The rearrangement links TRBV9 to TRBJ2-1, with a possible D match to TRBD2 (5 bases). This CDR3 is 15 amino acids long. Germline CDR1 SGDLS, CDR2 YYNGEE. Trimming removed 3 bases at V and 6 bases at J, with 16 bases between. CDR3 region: CASSAGQRSTNEQFF. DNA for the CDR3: TGTGCCAGCAGCGCGGGCCAGCGGAGCACCAATGAGCAGTTCTTC.

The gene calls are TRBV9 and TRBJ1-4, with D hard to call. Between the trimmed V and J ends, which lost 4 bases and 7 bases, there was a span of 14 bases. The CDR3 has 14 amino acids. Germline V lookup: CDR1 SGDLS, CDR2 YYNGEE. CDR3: CASSPLLPPEKLFF. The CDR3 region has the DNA TGTGCCAGCAGCCCCCTCCTACCCCCTGAAAAACTGTTTTTT. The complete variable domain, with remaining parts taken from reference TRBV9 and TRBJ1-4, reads DSGVTQTPKHLITATGQRVTLRCSPRSGDLSVYWYQQSLDQGLQFLIQYYNGEERAKGNILERFSAQQFPDLHSELNLSSLELGDSALYFCASSPLLPPEKLFFGSGTQLSVL.

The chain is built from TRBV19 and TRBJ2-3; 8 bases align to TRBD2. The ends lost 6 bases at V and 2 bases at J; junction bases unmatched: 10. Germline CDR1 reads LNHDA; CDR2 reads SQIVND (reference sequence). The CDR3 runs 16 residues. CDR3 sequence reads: CASSSKSGGFTDTQYF. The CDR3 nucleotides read TGTGCCAGTAGCTCCAAAAGCGGGGGATTCACAGATACGCAGTATTTT.

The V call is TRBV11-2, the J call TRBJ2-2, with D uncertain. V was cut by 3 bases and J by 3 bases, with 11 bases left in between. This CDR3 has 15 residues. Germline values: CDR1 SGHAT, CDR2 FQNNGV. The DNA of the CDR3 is TGTGCCAGCAGCTTGGCCTACCTAGACACCGGGGAGCTGTTTTTT. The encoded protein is CASSLAYLDTGELFF.

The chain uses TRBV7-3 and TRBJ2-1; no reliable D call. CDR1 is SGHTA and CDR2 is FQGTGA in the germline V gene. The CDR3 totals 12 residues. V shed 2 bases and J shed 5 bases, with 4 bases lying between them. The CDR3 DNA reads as TGTGCCAGCAGCTTACGGGACAATGAGCAGTTCTTC. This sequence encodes CASSLRDNEQFF.

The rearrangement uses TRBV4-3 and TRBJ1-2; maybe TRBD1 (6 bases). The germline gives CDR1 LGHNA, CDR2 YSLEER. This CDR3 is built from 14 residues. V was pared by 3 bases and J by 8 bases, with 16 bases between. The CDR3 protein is CASSHTTGKGGYTF. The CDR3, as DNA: TGCGCCAGCAGCCATACAACAGGGAAAGGGGGCTACACCTTC.

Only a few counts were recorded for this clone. CDR3: CASSQTGGRNEQFF. CDR3 nucleotide sequence: TGCGCCAGCAGCCAGACAGGGGGTCGAAATGAGCAGTTCTTC. The genes are TRBV5-1 and TRBJ2-1; 9 bases match TRBD1. CDR3 size: 14 residues. CDR1 and CDR2 (germline): SGHRS, YFSETQ. After removal of 4 bases from V and 7 bases from J, the junction contained 6 bases not matched to a gene.

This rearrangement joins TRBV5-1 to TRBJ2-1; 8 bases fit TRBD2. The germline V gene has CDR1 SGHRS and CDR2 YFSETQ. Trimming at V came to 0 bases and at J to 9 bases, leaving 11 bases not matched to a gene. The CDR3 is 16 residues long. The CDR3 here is CASSLGWTSLSREQFF. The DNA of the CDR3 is TGCGCCAGCAGCTTGGGGTGGACTAGCCTCTCACGTGAGCAGTTCTTC.

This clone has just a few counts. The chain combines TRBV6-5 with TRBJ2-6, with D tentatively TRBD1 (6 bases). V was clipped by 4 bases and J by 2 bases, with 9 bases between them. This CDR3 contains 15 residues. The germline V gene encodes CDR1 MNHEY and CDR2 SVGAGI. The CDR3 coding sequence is TGTGCCAGCAGTTCCCAGGGGACTGGGGCCAACGTCCTGACTTTC. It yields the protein CASSSQGTGANVLTF.

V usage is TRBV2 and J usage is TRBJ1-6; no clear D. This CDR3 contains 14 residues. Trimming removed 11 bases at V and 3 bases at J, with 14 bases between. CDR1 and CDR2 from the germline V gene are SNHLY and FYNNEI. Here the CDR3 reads CAGVTRDYNSPLHF. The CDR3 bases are TGTGCCGGAGTTACCCGAGACTATAATTCACCCCTCCACTTT.

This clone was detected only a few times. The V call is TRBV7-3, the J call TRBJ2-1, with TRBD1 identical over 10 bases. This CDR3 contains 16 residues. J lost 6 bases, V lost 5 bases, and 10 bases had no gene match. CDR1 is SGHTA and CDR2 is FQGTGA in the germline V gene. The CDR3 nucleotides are TGTGCCAGCAGCCCGAGAGCCGGGACAGGGGTCAATGAGCAGTTCTTC. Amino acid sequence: CASSPRAGTGVNEQFF.

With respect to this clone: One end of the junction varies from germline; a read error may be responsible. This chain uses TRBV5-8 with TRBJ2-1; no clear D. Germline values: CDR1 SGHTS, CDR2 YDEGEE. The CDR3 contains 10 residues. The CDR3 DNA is TGTGCCAGCAGCTACATTGAGCAGTTCTTC. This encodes CASSYIEQFF.

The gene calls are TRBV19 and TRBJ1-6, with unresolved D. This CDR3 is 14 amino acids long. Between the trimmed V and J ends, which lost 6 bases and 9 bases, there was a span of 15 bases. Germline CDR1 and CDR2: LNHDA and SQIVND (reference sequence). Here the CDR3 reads CASRSGPRGSPLHF. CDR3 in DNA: TGTGCCAGTAGAAGCGGGCCCCGGGGTTCACCCCTCCACTTT.

This CDR3 is CASSSGGQSYEQYF. CDR3 sequence (DNA): TGCGCCAGCAGCTCCGGTGGACAGTCCTACGAGCAGTACTTC. This chain connects TRBV5-1 to TRBJ2-7, with D possibly matching TRBD1 (6 bases). Between the trimmed V and J ends, which lost 3 bases and 1 base, there was a span of 11 bases. Germline V lookup: CDR1 SGHRS, CDR2 YFSETQ. CDR3 length equals 14 residues.

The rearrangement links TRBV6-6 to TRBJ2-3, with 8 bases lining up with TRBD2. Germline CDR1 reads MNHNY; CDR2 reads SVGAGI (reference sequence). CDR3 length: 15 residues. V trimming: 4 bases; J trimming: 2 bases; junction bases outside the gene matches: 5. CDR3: CASSSGGADTDTQYF. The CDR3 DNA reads TGTGCCAGCAGTTCGGGGGGGGCCGACACAGATACGCAGTATTTT.

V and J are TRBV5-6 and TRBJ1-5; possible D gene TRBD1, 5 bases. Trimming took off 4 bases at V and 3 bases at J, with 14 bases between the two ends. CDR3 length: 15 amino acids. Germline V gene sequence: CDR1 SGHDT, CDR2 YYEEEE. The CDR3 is CASSLTGDLNQPQHF. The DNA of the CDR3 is TGTGCCAGCAGCCTTACAGGAGACCTCAATCAGCCCCAGCATTTT.

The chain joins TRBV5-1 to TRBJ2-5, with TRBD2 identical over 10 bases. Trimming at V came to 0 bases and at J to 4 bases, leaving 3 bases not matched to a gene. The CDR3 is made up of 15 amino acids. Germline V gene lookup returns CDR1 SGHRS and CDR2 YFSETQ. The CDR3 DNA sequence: TGCGCCAGCAGCTTGGTCGCTAGCGGGGGAGAGACCCAGTACTTC. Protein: CASSLVASGGETQYF.

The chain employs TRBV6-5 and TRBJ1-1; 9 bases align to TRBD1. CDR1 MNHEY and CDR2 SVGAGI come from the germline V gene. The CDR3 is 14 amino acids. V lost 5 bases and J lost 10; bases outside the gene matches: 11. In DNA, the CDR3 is TGTGCCAGCAGTCGCACCACAGGGGGCCGGGTAGCTTTCTTT. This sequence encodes CASSRTTGGRVAFF.